A selection of T cell receptor beta chains follows, all from one sample in a study of blood T cell repertoires in COVID-19. Using immunoSEQ multiplex PCR, the repertoire was profiled, and TCRdb retains in-frame clones only, with some absent. Of 250,000 to 400,000 clones in the sample, around 90% were seen once. The sequenced sample consisted of PBMCs or T cells enriched from blood (not recorded which). All receptors come from a man aged 55 to 70 who had recovered from COVID-19. Both conserved end residues are part of each CDR3. D genes are given only for firm matches. Clone size is stated in some rows and not others, as once, few, many or a class when expanded.

v_call	d_call	clone_size	j_call	cdr3_nt	cdr3_aa
TRBV13	TRBD1	.	TRBJ1-3	TGTGCCAGCAGCTGGGGGACAGGGGGCTTCACCATATATTTT	CASSWGTGGFTIYF
TRBV28	TRBD1	.	TRBJ1-5	TGTGCCAGCAGTTTATACGGACAGGGGAGGAGGCCCCAGCATTTT	CASSLYGQGRRPQHF
TRBV30	TRBD1	.	TRBJ1-1	TGTGCCTGGAGTTTCACAGGGGTCACTGAAGCTTTCTTT	CAWSFTGVTEAFF
TRBV6-1	.	.	TRBJ1-5	TGTGCCAGCAGTGAGACCAGGGGATATCAGCCCCAGCATTTT	CASSETRGYQPQHF
TRBV13	.	.	TRBJ2-7	TGTGCCAGCAGCTTAGCGGAGTTCTCCTACGAGCAGTACTTC	CASSLAEFSYEQYF
TRBV7-3	.	.	TRBJ2-2	TGTGCCAGCAGCTTGGGAAGTAGCGTCAACACCGGGGAGCTGTTTTTT	CASSLGSSVNTGELFF
TRBV29-1	TRBD2	.	TRBJ2-1	TGCAGCGTGGTTAGCGGGAGAAATGAGCAGTTCTTC	CSVVSGRNEQFF
TRBV2	.	.	TRBJ2-1	TGTGCCAGGGGGCGGACCAATGAGCAGTTCTTC	CARGRTNEQFF
TRBV15	TRBD1	.	TRBJ2-1	TGTGCCACTTCCCGGGACAGTCACAATGAGCAGTTCTTC	CATSRDSHNEQFF
TRBV6-4	.	.	TRBJ1-2	TGTGCCAGCAGTGATTCAGGGTCCCATGGCTACACCTTC	CASSDSGSHGYTF
TRBV4-1	.	.	TRBJ2-1	TGCGCCAGCAGCCAAGACATGGGGACTTTAGTCGGAGGTGAGCAGTTCTTC	CASSQDMGTLVGGEQFF
TRBV11-3	TRBD1	.	TRBJ1-2	TGTGCCAGCAGCACAGCGGACAGGGTTAGCGGCTACACCTTC	CASSTADRVSGYTF
TRBV19	TRBD1	.	TRBJ1-1	TGTGCCAGTAGTATAGCCGGGACAGGGCGAGTCACTGAAGCTTTCTTT	CASSIAGTGRVTEAFF
TRBV19	.	.	TRBJ1-5	TGTGCCAGTCAGGGTCGGCAGAATATAGGTCAGCCCCAGCATTTT	CASQGRQNIGQPQHF
TRBV2	.	.	TRBJ2-1	TGTGCCAGCAGTGATAACTCCTTCGGTGAGCAGTTCTTC	CASSDNSFGEQFF
TRBV3-1/TRBV3-2	.	.	TRBJ1-2	TGTGCCAGCAGCCATGAGAACTATGGCTACACCTTC	CASSHENYGYTF
TRBV10-3	TRBD2	.	TRBJ2-5	TGTGCCATCAGTGTAAGTGAGCTAGCGGGAGCAGAGACCCAGTACTTC	CAISVSELAGAETQYF
TRBV9	.	.	TRBJ1-6	TGTGCCAGCAGCGCACAGCAGGGTTCCTATAATTCACCCCTCCACTTT	CASSAQQGSYNSPLHF
TRBV7-3	.	.	TRBJ2-1	TGTGCCAGCAGCTCCCTGGGGAGGGGGGGATATGAGCAGTTCTTC	CASSSLGRGGYEQFF
TRBV2	.	.	TRBJ1-5	TGTGCCAGCAGTGGGGGCCTCAATCAGCCCCAGCATTTT	CASSGGLNQPQHF
TRBV19	.	.	TRBJ1-5	TGTGCCAGTAACCCAGTGGGGGGGCGCAATCAGCCCCAGCATTTT	CASNPVGGRNQPQHF
TRBV5-1	TRBD2	once	TRBJ2-3	TGCGCCAGCAGCTTGGCCCCGGATTCAGCGGGATCCCTCCCCTTTTTT	CASSLAPDSAGSLPFF
TRBV29-1	.	.	TRBJ2-1	TGCAGCGTTGAAGGCAAGCGTGATGAGCAGTTCTTC	CSVEGKRDEQFF
TRBV7-9	.	.	TRBJ1-2	TGTGCCAGCAGCTCGGGGGAGGGGTACTATGGCTACACCTTC	CASSSGEGYYGYTF
TRBV7-2	TRBD2	.	TRBJ2-3	TGTGCCAGCAGCCTATCGCTAGCGGGGGTCAGTGATACGCAGTATTTT	CASSLSLAGVSDTQYF
TRBV7-2	TRBD2	.	TRBJ2-1	TGTGCCAGCAGCCAATGGGGGGGGGTATCCAATGAGCAGTTCTTC	CASSQWGGVSNEQFF
TRBV5-5	.	.	TRBJ2-2	TGTGCCAGCAGCTTGGTCCTACCGCGGACCGGGGAGCTGTTTTTT	CASSLVLPRTGELFF
TRBV6-5	.	.	TRBJ1-4	TGTGCCAGCAGACCCACAGGACCCGGGGAAAAACTGTTTTTT	CASRPTGPGEKLFF
TRBV6-5	TRBD1	few	TRBJ2-2	TGTGCCAGCAGCGATAATGGACAGGGCACCGGGGAGCTGTTTTTT	CASSDNGQGTGELFF
TRBV25-1	TRBD1	once	TRBJ1-6	TGTGCCAGCAGCGACTCGACAGGGGGCCTTTCACCCCTCCACTTT	CASSDSTGGLSPLHF
TRBV4-1	TRBD2	.	TRBJ2-1	TGCGCCAGCAGACAGGCCGGGACTAGTCTCCATGAGCAGTTCTTC	CASRQAGTSLHEQFF
TRBV18	.	once	TRBJ2-3	TGTGCCAGCTCACTCACGACTACCCCCACAGATACGCAGTATTTT	CASSLTTTPTDTQYF
TRBV9	.	.	TRBJ2-2	TGTGCCAGCAGCCCTGCGGGACCCCTAAACCTGGGCGGGGAGCTGTTTTTT	CASSPAGPLNLGGELFF
TRBV7-2	.	once	TRBJ2-2	TGTGCCAGCAGCTTGCAGTCACTAGTCACCGGGGAGCTGTTTTTT	CASSLQSLVTGELFF
TRBV4-1	TRBD1	.	TRBJ1-6	TGCGCCAGCAGCCAACGGGACAGAGGGTCACCCCTCCACTTT	CASSQRDRGSPLHF
TRBV5-1	.	.	TRBJ1-2	TGCGCCAGCAGTAGTACGAACTATGGCTACACCTTC	CASSSTNYGYTF
TRBV11-2	TRBD1	.	TRBJ1-4	TGTGCCAGCAGCAGAGAACAGGGGGCGCGTGAAAAACTGTTTTTT	CASSREQGAREKLFF
TRBV11-2	.	.	TRBJ1-5	TGTGCCAGCAGCTTAGAGCCGGGAGGTGATCAGCCCCAGCATTTT	CASSLEPGGDQPQHF
TRBV19	TRBD1	.	TRBJ1-5	TGTGCCAGTAGTACCGGGACAGGGGGCAATCAGCCCCAGCATTTT	CASSTGTGGNQPQHF
TRBV19	.	.	TRBJ2-2	TGTGCCACACTTAGCTGGAGGACCGGGGAGCTGTTTTTT	CATLSWRTGELFF
TRBV2	TRBD2	.	TRBJ2-3	TGTGCCAGCAGGCTAGGACTAGCGGGGGTCACAGATACGCAGTATTTT	CASRLGLAGVTDTQYF
TRBV6-5	.	.	TRBJ1-2	TGTGCCAGCAAGGAGAGCGGCCTCCATGGCTACACCTTC	CASKESGLHGYTF
TRBV4-3	TRBD1	.	TRBJ1-1	TGCGCCAGCAGCCAGCGCGGGACAGAGAACACTGAAGCTTTCTTT	CASSQRGTENTEAFF
TRBV9	.	.	TRBJ1-2	TGTGCCAGCAGCCCGGACAGTAACTATGGCTACACCTTC	CASSPDSNYGYTF
TRBV11-3	.	.	TRBJ1-1	TGTGCCAGCAGCTTTGAGGGTAACACTGAAGCTTTCTTT	CASSFEGNTEAFF
TRBV4-1	TRBD2	.	TRBJ2-1	TGCGCCAGCAGCCTCCGTTCCGGGACTAGTTTTTATGAGCAGTTCTTC	CASSLRSGTSFYEQFF
TRBV19	TRBD1	.	TRBJ2-7	TGTGCCAGTAGTCCCACCGGACAGGGGGCCGAGCAGTACTTC	CASSPTGQGAEQYF
TRBV7-6	TRBD1	.	TRBJ2-2	TGTGCCAGCAGCCACCCGGGACAGTCCACCGGGGAGCTGTTTTTT	CASSHPGQSTGELFF
TRBV9	TRBD1	.	TRBJ1-2	TGTGCCAGCAGCGAGTCCAGGGGGCACTATAATGGCTACACCTTC	CASSESRGHYNGYTF
TRBV7-3	TRBD1	.	TRBJ1-2	TGTGCCAGCAGCTTAACGGCCGGGACAGGGGATGGCTACACCTTC	CASSLTAGTGDGYTF
TRBV11-2	.	.	TRBJ2-1	TGTGCCAGCAGCTTGGGGACTCCCTACAATGAGCAGTTCTTC	CASSLGTPYNEQFF
TRBV18	.	.	TRBJ2-7	TGTGCCAGCTCACCTGTATTGGGGGGCTACGAGCAGTACTTC	CASSPVLGGYEQYF
TRBV5-1	.	.	TRBJ1-1	TGCGCCAGCAGCGACAGCGGGCGGACTGAAGCTTTCTTT	CASSDSGRTEAFF
TRBV5-8	.	.	TRBJ1-5	TGTGCCAGCACGATCGGGTTACGAGGGCCCCAGCATTTT	CASTIGLRGPQHF
TRBV3-1/TRBV3-2	.	.	TRBJ2-1	TGTGCCAGCAGCCAACAAAGCGCGTTATACAATGAGCAGTTCTTC	CASSQQSALYNEQFF